The 23 T cell receptor beta chains below were found in one sample sequenced in a study of lymphopenia after photon versus proton radiotherapy. Sequencing used immunoSEQ multiplex PCR; TCRdb keeps in-frame clones, though not all of them. The sample has under 35,000 clones, nearly 90% seen once; the top ten hold approximately 7%. This sample comprised peripheral blood, obtained from a patient treated with proton-based radiotherapy. The receptors were gathered from a woman aged 70-85 years with pancreatic cancer. Some clones in this sample may be carry-over from other donors' samples.

The J gene is TRBJ2-5, the V gene TRBV5-1; 13 positions match TRBD2. Looked up from germline, CDR1 is SGHRS and CDR2 is YFSETQ. The CDR3 totals 17 residues. V dropped 3 bases and J dropped 2; count of bases not matched to a gene: 7. CDR3 nucleotide sequence: TGCGCCAGCAGCTCTAGACTAGCGGGAGGAGCACAAGAGACCCAGTACTTC. It translates to CASSSRLAGGAQETQYF. The complete variable domain, with remaining parts taken from reference TRBV5-1 and TRBJ2-5, reads KAGVTQTPRYLIKTRGQQVTLSCSPISGHRSVSWYQQTPGQGLQFLFEYFSETQRNKGNFPGRFSGRQFSNSRSEMNVSTLELGDSALYLCASSSRLAGGAQETQYFGPGTRLLVL.

DNA of the CDR3: TGTGCCAGCAGCCCGCTATGGGCGGTTACCTACGAGCAGTACTTC. Amino acid sequence: CASSPLWAVTYEQYF. The chain couples TRBV14 to TRBJ2-7, with D hard to call. This CDR3 is 15 amino acids long. Germline lookup yields CDR1 SGHDN and CDR2 FVKESK. The germline V and J ends were trimmed by 4 bases and 2 bases, with 15 bases remaining between them.

In its sample, this clone was seen once. The J gene is TRBJ2-3, the V gene TRBV28; 9 bases align to TRBD2. The CDR3 is 18 residues long. Germline CDR1 and CDR2: MDHEN and SYDVKM. Trimming removed 6 bases from V and 0 bases from J; junction bases left unmatched: 13. CDR3 region: CASRTIAGDPSSTDTQYF. CDR3 bases: TGTGCCAGCAGGACGATAGCGGGAGACCCGTCTAGCACAGATACGCAGTATTTT.

The chain employs TRBV5-1 and TRBJ1-4, with a tentative D call TRBD1 (6 bases). V was cut by 4 bases and J by 0 bases, with 16 bases left in between. Germline-derived CDR1 and CDR2 are SGHRS and YFSETQ. This CDR3 spans 17 amino acids. This chain's CDR3 is CASSAGQGRTTNEKLFF. CDR3 bases: TGCGCCAGCAGCGCGGGGCAGGGGAGAACAACTAATGAAAAACTGTTTTTT.

This chain uses TRBV30 with TRBJ2-1, with D unresolved. CDR3 length equals 14 residues. In germline, CDR1 is GTSNPN, CDR2 SVGIG (reference sequence). Trimming removed 0 bases from V and 2 bases from J, with 8 bases in between. This CDR3 is CAWSVPATYNEQFF. The CDR3, as DNA: TGTGCCTGGAGTGTACCAGCTACCTACAATGAGCAGTTCTTC.

The rearrangement links TRBV6-5 to TRBJ1-1, with D possibly TRBD1 on 5 matching bases. CDR1 is MNHEY, CDR2 SVGAGI, per germline. Trimming left V 8 bases short and J 4 bases short, with 17 bases between. The CDR3 sequence is 14 residues long. The CDR3 sequence is CASARALQGTEAFF. CDR3 bases: TGTGCCAGCGCGAGGGCCCTCCAGGGCACTGAAGCTTTCTTT.

This chain links TRBV15 with TRBJ2-3; D is undetermined. This CDR3 has 12 residues. Trimming shortened V by 5 bases and J by 1 base, and 4 bases separated the two germline ends. CDR1 is LNHNV, CDR2 YYDKDF, per germline (reference sequence). Written as DNA, the CDR3 is TGTGCCACCAGCCGTGGCACAGATACGCAGTATTTT. It specifies CATSRGTDTQYF. The variable domain in full, with the rest retrieved from reference TRBV15 and TRBJ2-3, is DAMVIQNPRYQVTQFGKPVTLSCSQTLNHNVMYWYQQKSSQAPKLLFHYYDKDFNNEADTPDNFQSRRPNTSFCFLDIRSPGLGDTAMYLCATSRGTDTQYFGPGTRLTVL.

The chain couples TRBV28 to TRBJ2-1; the D gene is possibly TRBD2 (6 bases). The CDR3 sequence is 14 residues long. Trimming left V 2 bases short and J 7 bases short, with 12 bases between. Germline V gene lookup returns CDR1 MDHEN and CDR2 SYDVKM. In nucleotides, the CDR3 is TGTGCCAGCAGTTTAATCGGGGGTGTGAATGAGCAGTTCTTC. Residues: CASSLIGGVNEQFF. Filled out from reference TRBV28 and TRBJ2-1, the complete variable domain reads DVKVTQSSRYLVKRTGEKVFLECVQDMDHENMFWYRQDPGLGLRLIYFSYDVKMKEKGDIPEGYSVSREKKERFSLILESASTNQTSMYLCASSLIGGVNEQFFGPGTRLTVL.

This sequence joins TRBV29-1 and TRBJ1-1, with D maybe TRBD1 (5 bases). The CDR3 runs to 14 residues. The ends were cut back, 2 bases at V and 1 base at J, with 11 bases in the middle. Germline loops: CDR1 SQVTM, CDR2 ANQGSEA. CDR3 residues: CSVEPGRQNTEAFF. In DNA, the CDR3 is TGCAGCGTTGAACCGGGACGGCAGAACACTGAAGCTTTCTTT. The full variable domain, rest sourced from reference TRBV29-1 and TRBJ1-1, is SAVISQKPSRDICQRGTSLTIQCQVDSQVTMMFWYRQQPGQSLTLIATANQGSEATYESGFVIDKFPISRPNLTFSTLTVSNMSPEDSSIYLCSVEPGRQNTEAFFGQGTRLTVV.

The V and J genes are TRBV5-1 and TRBJ2-5, with a possible D match to TRBD2 (6 bases). V was pared by 4 bases and J by 1 base, with 11 bases between. CDR1 and CDR2 from the germline V gene are SGHRS and YFSETQ. CDR3 size: 14 residues. DNA of the CDR3: TGCGCCAGCAGCCCTTCGACTAGCCAAGAGACCCAGTACTTC. It translates to CASSPSTSQETQYF.

The gene calls are TRBV19 and TRBJ2-3; TRBD2 is a possible D gene (5 bases). Trimming removed 6 bases from V and 5 bases from J, with 9 bases in between. Germline V gene data show CDR1 as LNHDA and CDR2 as SQIVND (reference sequence). CDR3 length: 12 residues. For the CDR3, the DNA is TGTGCCAGTAGCCAACTAGGAGATACGCAGTATTTT. Translated, it gives CASSQLGDTQYF.

The chain recombines TRBV5-4 with TRBJ1-1; 10 bases fit TRBD1. This CDR3 region has 16 residues. The V segment lost 4 bases and the J segment 1 base; nucleotides outside the gene matches: 7. CDR1 and CDR2 from the germline V gene are SGHNT and YYREEE (reference sequence). The CDR3 protein is CASSQGTGATNTEAFF. CDR3 DNA sequence: TGTGCCAGCAGCCAAGGGACAGGGGCTACGAACACTGAAGCTTTCTTT.

This chain links TRBV28 with TRBJ1-2; D remains ambiguous. The CDR3 is 12 residues long. V lost 8 bases and J 0 bases, leaving 7 bases between the germline ends. Germline CDR1 and CDR2: MDHEN and SYDVKM. The CDR3 DNA reads as TGTGCCAGCCAGGACTCTAACTATGGCTACACCTTC. Translating it yields CASQDSNYGYTF.

The CDR3 loop is CASSQLTFSASTDTQYF. In DNA form, the CDR3 reads TGCGCCAGCAGCCAGCTCACTTTTAGCGCTAGCACAGATACGCAGTATTTT. The chain links TRBV4-1 to TRBJ2-3; a possible D gene is TRBD2 (5 bases). The germline CDR1 and CDR2 sequences are MGHRA and YSYEKL. V dropped 3 bases and J dropped 0 bases, with 16 bases sitting between them. CDR3 size: 17 residues.

This rearrangement joins TRBV7-2 to TRBJ2-1; D call uncertain. Deletions cut 8 bases from V and 3 bases from J, with 5 bases between. Germline V lookup: CDR1 SGHTA, CDR2 FQGNSA. This CDR3 has 11 amino acids. The CDR3 loop reads CASYIYNEQFF. CDR3 sequence (DNA): TGTGCCAGCTACATCTACAATGAGCAGTTCTTC.

This chain connects TRBV10-3 to TRBJ1-6; unclear D gene. CDR3 length equals 12 residues. Trimming removed 3 bases at V and 8 bases at J, with 5 bases between. CDR1 and CDR2 from the germline V gene are ENHRY and SYGVKD. CDR3 loop: CAISDMDSPLHF. As DNA, the CDR3 is TGTGCCATCAGTGATATGGATTCACCCCTCCACTTT.

The chain couples TRBV5-1 to TRBJ2-7, with a weak D call TRBD1 (6 bases). Trimming shortened V by 0 bases and J by 5 bases, and 18 bases separated the two germline ends. Germline V gene lookup returns CDR1 SGHRS and CDR2 YFSETQ. The CDR3 sequence is 16 residues long. The CDR3 here is CASSLGVGRGRDEQYF. The CDR3 region has the DNA TGCGCCAGCAGCTTGGGAGTCGGCAGGGGTAGGGACGAGCAGTACTTC.

The V gene is TRBV7-2, the J gene TRBJ2-7; 8 nucleotides line up with TRBD2. V shed 5 bases, J shed 3 bases, and the junction held 9 bases outside the gene matches. Per the germline V gene, CDR1 is SGHTA and CDR2 is FQGNSA. The CDR3 is made up of 15 amino acids. The CDR3 sequence is CASSLDGTRGYEQYF. Here the CDR3 DNA reads TGTGCCAGCAGCCTAGACGGGACTAGGGGCTACGAGCAGTACTTC.

The CDR3 DNA sequence: TGTGCCTGGAGTGTGGGAGGATATGGCTACACCTTC. As protein: CAWSVGGYGYTF. This rearrangement joins TRBV30 to TRBJ1-2; no reliable D call. Per germline, CDR1 GTSNPN and CDR2 SVGIG (reference sequence). This CDR3 has 12 amino acids. V was trimmed by 0 bases and J by 5 bases, leaving 7 bases between them.

The V gene is TRBV5-6, the J gene TRBJ1-5, with unresolved D. Per the germline V gene, CDR1 is SGHDT and CDR2 is YYEEEE. This CDR3 contains 13 residues. V lost 0 bases to trimming and J lost 4 bases, with 5 bases between them. The CDR3 nucleotides read TGTGCCAGCAGCTTGGGGCTGAATCAGCCCCAGCATTTT. This encodes CASSLGLNQPQHF.

The chain has TRBV7-8 and TRBJ2-1, with 13 bases lining up with TRBD2. The length of the CDR3 is 16 residues. Germline V CDR1 and CDR2: SGHVS, FQNEAQ. The V and J ends lost 5 bases and 4 bases, in that order; junction bases with no gene match: 5. The CDR3 DNA reads as TGTGCCAGCAGCCCCCGACTAGCGGGAGGATACAATGAGCAGTTCTTC. It translates to CASSPRLAGGYNEQFF.

The rearrangement links TRBV6-5 to TRBJ2-7; D not certain. The CDR3 extends over 11 amino acids. The germline gives CDR1 MNHEY, CDR2 SVGAGI. V gave up 3 bases and J gave up 5 bases, with 5 bases separating them. The CDR3 spells CASSYVDEQYF. In nucleotides, the CDR3 is TGTGCCAGCAGTTATGTAGACGAGCAGTACTTC.

The chain employs TRBV15 and TRBJ1-3; no clear D gene. The germline CDR1 and CDR2 sequences are LNHNV and YYDKDF (reference sequence). The V end was cut by 0 bases, the J end by 0 bases, with 9 bases between. There are 16 residues in the CDR3. The CDR3 loop reads CATSREKDFSGNTIYF. The CDR3 DNA sequence: TGTGCCACCAGCAGAGAGAAGGACTTCTCTGGAAACACCATATATTTT. Full variable domain (outside the CDR3, taken from reference TRBV15 and TRBJ1-3): DAMVIQNPRYQVTQFGKPVTLSCSQTLNHNVMYWYQQKSSQAPKLLFHYYDKDFNNEADTPDNFQSRRPNTSFCFLDIRSPGLGDTAMYLCATSREKDFSGNTIYFGEGSWLTVV.